This is a list of T cell receptor beta chains from one sample in a study of low-dose radiotherapy and immunotherapy resistance in tumors. TCRdb analysed the reads with MiXCR anew, one entry per CDR3 protein. Of under 110,000 distinct CDR3 sequences in the sample, around 20% were seen once. The material sequenced was PBMCs, taken after low-dose radiotherapy plus immunotherapy. Receptors were obtained from a male donor with prostate cancer. The CDR3 runs from the conserved cysteine through the conserved F or W. A D gene is named only where the DNA matches it firmly. Only part of the rows carry a size: once, few, many, or a class if the clone is expanded.

>15|TRBJ2-5|many|TRBD1|TRBV6-5
TGTGCCAGCAGTTATACCCAGGGGGCGGGTGAGACCCAGTACTTC
CASSYTQGAGETQYF
>12|TRBJ1-1|many|NA|TRBV29-1
TGCAGCGTTGACAGAATGAACACTGAAGCTTTCTTT
CSVDRMNTEAFF
>13|TRBJ1-5|many|NA|TRBV20-1
TGCAGTGCAAGAGAATTCACAGATCAGCCCCAGCATTTT
CSAREFTDQPQHF
>15|TRBJ2-6|NA|NA|TRBV18
TGTGCCAGCTCACCGCTAAGTGTGGGGGCCAACGTCCTGACTTTC
CASSPLSVGANVLTF
>14|TRBJ2-2|many|NA|TRBV6-4
TGTGCCAGCAGTGACGGCGGGACTGCCGGGGAGCTGTTTTTT
CASSDGGTAGELFF
>15|TRBJ2-3|many|TRBD2|TRBV6-5
TGTGCCACCCACGGGGCGGGGGGCCGCACAGATACGCAGTATTTT
CATHGAGGRTDTQYF
>16|TRBJ2-7|many|TRBD1|TRBV10-3
TGTGCCATCAGCGACGGGACAGGCGACCGCCGCTACGAGCAGTACTTC
CAISDGTGDRRYEQYF
>21|TRBJ2-2|many|TRBD2|TRBV3-1
TGTGCCAGCAGCTACCTGACCGGACTAGCGGGGGGTCCGGCTGATGACGGGGAGCTGTTTTTT
CASSYLTGLAGGPADDGELFF
>17|TRBJ2-3|NA|TRBD2|TRBV6-2/TRBV6-3
TGTGCCAGCAGTTACTCGAAGGCTAGCGGGGGGGAAGATACGCAGTATTTT
CASSYSKASGGEDTQYF
>17|TRBJ2-1|many|NA|TRBV7-2
TGTGCCAGCAGGTTCACATCAGGGGCACTGATTTACAATGAGCAGTTCTTC
CASRFTSGALIYNEQFF
>14|TRBJ2-3|many|TRBD1|TRBV11-1
TGTGCCAGCAGCCCCAGACAGGGTCCAGATACGCAGTATTTT
CASSPRQGPDTQYF
>16|TRBJ2-7|NA|TRBD2|TRBV11-1
TGTGCCAGCAGCTTAGAGGGACTACCGAACTCCTACGAGCAGTACTTC
CASSLEGLPNSYEQYF
>14|TRBJ1-5|few|NA|TRBV6-2/TRBV6-3
TGTGCCAGCGGATCCCCTCACAGCAATCAGCCCCAGCATTTT
CASGSPHSNQPQHF
>12|TRBJ2-7|many|NA|TRBV20-1
TGCAGTGCTAGGCCGGGATCCTACGAGCAGTACTTC
CSARPGSYEQYF
>14|TRBJ2-3|NA|NA|TRBV6-5
TGTGCCAGCAGTCGGACAAGGGCGGCAGATACGCAGTATTTT
CASSRTRAADTQYF
>16|TRBJ2-7|many|NA|TRBV9
TGTGCCAGCAGCGCCCAAACAGGGAGTGGGGTCTACGAGCAGTACTTC
CASSAQTGSGVYEQYF
>17|TRBJ2-1|many|NA|TRBV6-6
TGTGCCAGCAGTTACACACCGGAGGAACCCTCCTACAATGAGCAGTTCTTC
CASSYTPEEPSYNEQFF
>15|TRBJ2-1|many|NA|TRBV7-3
TGTGCCAGCAGCACCTCGGCGCGCTCCTACAATGAGCAGTTCTTC
CASSTSARSYNEQFF
>16|TRBJ1-4|once|NA|TRBV7-9
TGTGCCAGCAGCAGAGTCGGGGCCACAACTAATGAAAAACTGTTTTTT
CASSRVGATTNEKLFF
>14|TRBJ2-3|NA|NA|TRBV2
TGTGCCAGCAGCGGGGGCGCGGGGACAGATACGCAGTATTTT
CASSGGAGTDTQYF
>15|TRBJ2-2|many|TRBD1|TRBV7-8
TGTGCCAGCAGCTTACAGGGGGTCAACACCGGGGAGCTGTTTTTT
CASSLQGVNTGELFF
>13|TRBJ2-2|many|NA|TRBV12-3/TRBV12-4
TGTGCCAGCAGTCTCCTAGGAGCCGGGGAGCTGTTTTTT
CASSLLGAGELFF
>14|TRBJ1-5|many|NA|TRBV10-3
TGTGCCATCAGTGAGTCTACGGACAATCAGCCCCAGCATTTT
CAISESTDNQPQHF
>15|TRBJ1-4|many|NA|TRBV6-2/TRBV6-3
TGTGCCAGCAGTTACGGGAGTGGGGAATATGAAAAACTGTTTTTT
CASSYGSGEYEKLFF
>11|TRBJ2-5|many|NA|TRBV29-1
TGCAGCGGGGGGCCGGGGTGGACCCAGTACTTC
CSGGPGWTQYF
>16|TRBJ2-2|many|NA|TRBV27
TGTGCCAGCAGTTTATCCCGGACAGCGGGCACCGGGGAGCTGTTTTTT
CASSLSRTAGTGELFF
>17|TRBJ2-1|many|TRBD1|TRBV23-1
TGCGCCAGCAGTCAAGGGCTACCGGGACAGGGGAACAATGAGCAGTTCTTC
CASSQGLPGQGNNEQFF
>13|TRBJ2-5|many|NA|TRBV29-1
TGCAGCGTTTTTTATGGGGGCCGTGAGACCCAGTACTTC
CSVFYGGRETQYF